This T cell receptor (beta chain) comes out of a study of neoadjuvant anti-PD-1 for oral cavity cancer. This clone has a single count. What it recognizes is unknown. Study-level points and caveats: Post-nivolumab, blood T cell clonality was significantly elevated in non-responders. With a few patients per group, TCR findings need larger cohorts.

The patients had HPV-negative, locally advanced oral cavity squamous cell carcinoma. The method was immunoSEQ multiplex PCR; TCRdb's version includes in-frame clones alone and lacks a portion of them. This table has around 17,000 clones, 55% to 80% appearing once. The J segment lost 0 bases and the V segment lost 4 bases, leaving 5 bases of the junction unmatched. The CDR3 length is 15 residues. The V gene's germline CDR1 is SGHRS and CDR2 YFSETQ. V gene TRBV5-1 combines with J gene TRBJ2-5; 8 nucleotides match TRBD1. This clonotype originated in a person aged 40-85 years with oral cavity squamous cell carcinoma. Specimen: PBMCs, collected before nivolumab (anti-PD-1) treatment. The CDR3 sequence is CASSPWTGNQETQYF. CDR3 nucleotide sequence: TGCGCCAGCAGCCCATGGACAGGGAACCAAGAGACCCAGTACTTC.